This TCR beta chain was identified during a study of blood T cells in healthy people across ages. The CDR3 is 14 residues long. Germline V CDR1 and CDR2: SSHAT, FNYEAQ (reference sequence). About this clonotype itself: Its specificity is not known. At one end, the junction sequence differs from germline, possibly due to a read error.

A sample-barcoded 5' primer and a J-beta primer mix were used in a second PCR of roughly 7 to 12 cycles. TCRdb passed the 5' RACE reads through MiXCR, listing each CDR3 protein once. Of 750,000 to 1,000,000 distinct CDR3 sequences detected, 29% appear once; the ten largest clones hold roughly 10%. General observations from the study: Samples with more naive T cells showed higher observed beta diversity.

These data also featured in a second study, about T cells of mothers and their children.

This receptor was taken from a woman in her forties in good health. Sequencing used blood. The chain combines TRBV7-7 with TRBJ2-5; no definite D call. The chain's CDR3 is CASSQVATQETQYF. The CDR3, as DNA: TGTGCTAGCAGCCAAGTAGCAACCCAAGAGACCCAGTACTTC.